The TCR beta chain under discussion was sequenced for a study of blood T cell repertoires in COVID-19. Looking at the study overall: Samples taken during acute and convalescent COVID-19 were collected in the United States, Italy and Spain.

This clone was recorded a few times. This table comes from immunoSEQ multiplex PCR, and its TCRdb copy is limited to in-frame clones, with some not included. This sample has tens of thousands of clones, with around 83% found just once. This TCR came from a human donor in a cohort sampled during active COVID-19. The sequencing input was peripheral blood.

CDR3 protein: CASSMRQNYGYTF. The CDR3 DNA is TGTGCCAGTAGTATGAGACAGAACTATGGCTACACCTTC. This chain joins TRBV19 and TRBJ1-2; TRBD1 might be the D (5 bases). Per the germline V gene, CDR1 is LNHDA and CDR2 is SQIVND (reference sequence). The V end was cut by 3 bases, the J end by 2 bases, with 7 bases between. There are 13 residues in the CDR3. Full variable domain (missing parts from reference TRBV19 and TRBJ1-2): DGGITQSPKYLFRKEGQNVTLSCEQNLNHDAMYWYRQDPGQGLRLIYYSQIVNDFQKGDIAEGYSVSREKKESFPLTVTSAQKNPTAFYLCASSMRQNYGYTFGSGTRLTVV.